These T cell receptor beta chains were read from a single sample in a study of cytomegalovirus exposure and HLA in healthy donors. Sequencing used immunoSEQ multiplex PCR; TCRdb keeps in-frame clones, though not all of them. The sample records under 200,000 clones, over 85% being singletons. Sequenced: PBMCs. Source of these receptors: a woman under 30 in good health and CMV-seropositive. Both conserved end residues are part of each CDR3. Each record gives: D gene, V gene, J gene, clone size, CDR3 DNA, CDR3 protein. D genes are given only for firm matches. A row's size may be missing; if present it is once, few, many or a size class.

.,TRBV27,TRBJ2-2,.,TGTGCCAGCAGTTCACCGAGATGGAGCACCGGGGAGCTGTTTTTT,CASSSPRWSTGELFF
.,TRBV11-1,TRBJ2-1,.,TGTGCCAGCAGCTTAGGTTCTAGCTACGCCTACAATGAGCAGTTCTTC,CASSLGSSYAYNEQFF
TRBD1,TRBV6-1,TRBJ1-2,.,TGTGCCAGCAGGACAGGGATGACTAACTATGGCTACACCTTC,CASRTGMTNYGYTF
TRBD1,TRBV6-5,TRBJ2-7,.,TGTGCCAGCAGTATCAGGGGGCGCGGGTACGAGCAGTACTTC,CASSIRGRGYEQYF
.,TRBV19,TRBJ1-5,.,TGTGCCAGCGGGGGTCGGCAGCCCCAGCATTTT,CASGGRQPQHF
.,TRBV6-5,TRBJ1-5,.,TGTGCCAGACTTAATTATAGCAATCAGCCCCAGCATTTT,CARLNYSNQPQHF
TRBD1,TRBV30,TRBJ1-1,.,TGTGCCTGGAAACAGGGGATGTCGGCGAACACTGAAGCTTTCTTT,CAWKQGMSANTEAFF
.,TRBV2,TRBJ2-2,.,TGTGCCAGCAGTGAAGCGGGAGGGAACACCGGGGAGCTGTTTTTT,CASSEAGGNTGELFF
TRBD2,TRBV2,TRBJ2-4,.,TGTGCCAGCAGTGATGCGCGGGAGGGAAACATTCAGTACTTC,CASSDAREGNIQYF
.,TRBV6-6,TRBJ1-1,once,TGTGCCAGCCGCTTAGGGGGGGCAGCTGAAGCTTTCTTT,CASRLGGAAEAFF
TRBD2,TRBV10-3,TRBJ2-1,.,TGTGCCATCAGCCGAAAAAGCCTAGGGACTAGCTCCTACAATGAGCAGTTCTTC,CAISRKSLGTSSYNEQFF
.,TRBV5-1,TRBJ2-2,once,TGCGCCAGCAGCACAGATCCCGGGACTGCCGGGGAGCTGTTTTTT,CASSTDPGTAGELFF
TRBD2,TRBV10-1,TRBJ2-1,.,TGCGCCAGCAGTGAGACCCGACTAGCGGGAGCCCATGAGCAGTTCTTC,CASSETRLAGAHEQFF
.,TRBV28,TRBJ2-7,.,TGTGCCAGCAGTTTAAGGCCCAGGTACGAGCAGTACTTC,CASSLRPRYEQYF
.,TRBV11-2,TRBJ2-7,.,TGTGCCAGCAGCTTTAGTCTAGCGCCGAACTACGAGCAGTACTTC,CASSFSLAPNYEQYF
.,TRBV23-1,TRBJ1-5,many,TGCGCCAGCAGTCACGCAAAGCGCAATCAGCCCCAGCATTTT,CASSHAKRNQPQHF
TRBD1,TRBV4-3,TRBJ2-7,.,TGCGCCAGCAGCCTTACCGGGACAGGGGATTACGAGCAGTACTTC,CASSLTGTGDYEQYF
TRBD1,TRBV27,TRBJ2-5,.,TGTGCCAGCAGTTTCGGACAGGGGTGGGGAGAGACCCAGTACTTC,CASSFGQGWGETQYF
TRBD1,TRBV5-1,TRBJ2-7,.,TGCGCCAGCAGCTTGACAGGGGTTGTCGAGCAGTACTTC,CASSLTGVVEQYF
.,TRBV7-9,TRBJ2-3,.,TGTGCCAGCAGTTCAGGCGAGGGACACACAGATACGCAGTATTTT,CASSSGEGHTDTQYF
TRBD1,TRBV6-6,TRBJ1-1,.,TGTGCCAGCAGCTCGACAGGGGGGACCACTGAAGCTTTCTTT,CASSSTGGTTEAFF
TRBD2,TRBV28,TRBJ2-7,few,TGTGCCAGCAGTTCTCCTAGCGGGAGTCCACGGCAGTACTTC,CASSSPSGSPRQYF
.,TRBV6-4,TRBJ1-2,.,TGTGCCAGCAGTGACCAATACAGGCAAGCTAACTATGGCTACACCTTC,CASSDQYRQANYGYTF
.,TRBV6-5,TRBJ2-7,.,TGTGCCAGCAGTGAAAGCACAGACTACGAGCAGTACTTC,CASSESTDYEQYF
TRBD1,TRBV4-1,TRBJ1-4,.,TGCGCCAGCAGCCCCCCGACAGGGAGTAATGAAAAACTGTTTTTT,CASSPPTGSNEKLFF
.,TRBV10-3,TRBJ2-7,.,TGTGCCATATCCGGGTCCTACGAGCAGTACTTC,CAISGSYEQYF
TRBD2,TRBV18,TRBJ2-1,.,TGTGCCAGCTCACCCGGACTAGCGGACAATGAGCAGTTCTTC,CASSPGLADNEQFF
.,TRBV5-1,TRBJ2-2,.,TGCGCCAGCAGCTTGGCCAAAAACACCGGGGAGCTGTTTTTT,CASSLAKNTGELFF
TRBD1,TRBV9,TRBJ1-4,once,TGTGCCAGCAGCGTAGCGGGAGGGGGCGTTGAAAAACTGTTTTTT,CASSVAGGGVEKLFF
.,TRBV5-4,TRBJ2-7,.,TGTGCCAGCAAGTTCGCTGGAGGGAGGAACGAGCAGTACTTC,CASKFAGGRNEQYF
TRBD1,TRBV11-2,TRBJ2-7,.,TGTGCCAGCAGTTTTCTCAGGGGGAACTACGAGCAGTACTTC,CASSFLRGNYEQYF
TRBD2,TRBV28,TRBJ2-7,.,TGTGCCAGCAGTTTCCTAGCGGGAAGCTACGAGCAGTACTTC,CASSFLAGSYEQYF
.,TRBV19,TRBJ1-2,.,TGTGCCAGTGGCCTGAGGAATGGCTACACCTTC,CASGLRNGYTF
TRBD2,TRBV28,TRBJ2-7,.,TGTGCCAGCAGTTTTCTAGCGGGAGGTGGTGAGCAGTACTTC,CASSFLAGGGEQYF
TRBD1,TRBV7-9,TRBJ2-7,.,TGTGCCAGCAGCTATCCGGGACAGGGTTTGAGGTCAAGCGAGCAGTACTTC,CASSYPGQGLRSSEQYF
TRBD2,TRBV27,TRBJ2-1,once,TGTGCCAGCACCCCCGGGACTAGCCGTTACAGTGAGCAGTTCTTC,CASTPGTSRYSEQFF
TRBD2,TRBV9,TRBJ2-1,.,TGTGCCAGCAAAAGCGGGACGGGGTATGAGCAGTTCTTC,CASKSGTGYEQFF
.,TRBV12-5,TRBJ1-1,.,TGTGCTAGTGGTTTGGTACTTGGCCGGGGGGCCGAGGGCACTGAAGCTTTCTTT,CASGLVLGRGAEGTEAFF
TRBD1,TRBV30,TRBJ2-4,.,TGTGCCTGGAGTTCCTCCCACGGGACAGGGAAAAACATTCAGTACTTC,CAWSSSHGTGKNIQYF
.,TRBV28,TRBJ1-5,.,TGTGCCAGCAGCTACGACAAGTTAGGTCAGCCCCAGCATTTT,CASSYDKLGQPQHF
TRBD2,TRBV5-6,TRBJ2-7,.,TGTGCCAGCAGCTTGGCCTGGGGGGGTTCGGGTTACGAGCAGTACTTC,CASSLAWGGSGYEQYF
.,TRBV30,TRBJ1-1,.,TGTGCCTCCAGTTTACTGAACACTGAAGCTTTCTTT,CASSLLNTEAFF
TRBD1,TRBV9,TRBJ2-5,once,TGTGCCAGCAGCGTACAACAGGGGATCCAAGAGACCCAGTACTTC,CASSVQQGIQETQYF
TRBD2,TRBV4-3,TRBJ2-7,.,TGCGCCAGCAGCCAAGGGGACTACCCGGCAGAGCAGTACTTC,CASSQGDYPAEQYF
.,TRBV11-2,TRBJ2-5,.,TGTGCCAGCACCCCCGAGAACGACCAAGAGACCCAGTACTTC,CASTPENDQETQYF
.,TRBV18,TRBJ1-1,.,TGTGCCAGCTCACCCCAGGGATTAGTAAACACTGAAGCTTTCTTT,CASSPQGLVNTEAFF
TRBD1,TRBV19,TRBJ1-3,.,TGTGCCAGTAAAGACAGGGGCGCTGGAAACACCATATATTTT,CASKDRGAGNTIYF
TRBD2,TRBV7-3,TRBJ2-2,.,TGTGCCAGCAGTCCCCCTAGCGGGAGATCCGGGGAGCTGTTTTTT,CASSPPSGRSGELFF
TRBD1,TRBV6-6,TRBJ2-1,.,TGTGCCAGCAGCCTACAACAGGGGTACAATGAGCAGTTCTTC,CASSLQQGYNEQFF
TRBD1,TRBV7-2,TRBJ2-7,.,TGTGCCAGCAGCTTTGGACAGGGGCAGTACTTC,CASSFGQGQYF
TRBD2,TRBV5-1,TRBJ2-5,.,TGCGCCAGCAGTCGTACTAGCGACCAAGAGACCCAGTACTTC,CASSRTSDQETQYF
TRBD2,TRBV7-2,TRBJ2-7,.,TGTGCCAGCAGCTCCCTTAGCGGGACTGATTACGAGCAGTACTTC,CASSSLSGTDYEQYF
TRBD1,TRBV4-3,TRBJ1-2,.,TGCGCCAGCAGCCAAGATCCCCGACAGGGAAAATTCTATGGCTACACCTTC,CASSQDPRQGKFYGYTF